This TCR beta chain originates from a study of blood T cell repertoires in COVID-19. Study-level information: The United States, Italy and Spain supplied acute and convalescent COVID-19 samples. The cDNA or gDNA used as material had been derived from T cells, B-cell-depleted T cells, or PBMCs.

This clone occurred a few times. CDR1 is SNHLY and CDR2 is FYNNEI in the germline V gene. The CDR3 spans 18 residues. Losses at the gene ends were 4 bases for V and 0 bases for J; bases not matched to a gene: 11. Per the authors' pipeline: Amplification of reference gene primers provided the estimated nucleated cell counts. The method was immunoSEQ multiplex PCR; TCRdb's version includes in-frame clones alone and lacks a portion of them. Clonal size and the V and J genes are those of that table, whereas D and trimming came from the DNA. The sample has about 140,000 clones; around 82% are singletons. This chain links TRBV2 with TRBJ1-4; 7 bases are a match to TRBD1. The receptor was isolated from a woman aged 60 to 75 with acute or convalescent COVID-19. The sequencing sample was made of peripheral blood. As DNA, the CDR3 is TGTGCCAGCAGTGCCTGGACAGGCCTGTACGCAACTAATGAAAAACTGTTTTTT. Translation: CASSAWTGLYATNEKLFF.